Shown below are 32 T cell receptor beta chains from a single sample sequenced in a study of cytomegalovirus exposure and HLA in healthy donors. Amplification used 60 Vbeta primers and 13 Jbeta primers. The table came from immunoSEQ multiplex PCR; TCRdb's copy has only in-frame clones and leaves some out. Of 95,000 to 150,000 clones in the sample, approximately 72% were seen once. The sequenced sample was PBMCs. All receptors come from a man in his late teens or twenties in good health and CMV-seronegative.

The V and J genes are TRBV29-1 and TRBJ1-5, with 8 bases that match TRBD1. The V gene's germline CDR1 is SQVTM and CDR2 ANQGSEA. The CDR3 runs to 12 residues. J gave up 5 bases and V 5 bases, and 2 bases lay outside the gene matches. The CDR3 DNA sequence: TGCAGCGTTTCAGGGGGCGATCAGCCCCAGCATTTT. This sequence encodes CSVSGGDQPQHF. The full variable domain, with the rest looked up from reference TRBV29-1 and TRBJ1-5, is SAVISQKPSRDICQRGTSLTIQCQVDSQVTMMFWYRQQPGQSLTLIATANQGSEATYESGFVIDKFPISRPNLTFSTLTVSNMSPEDSSIYLCSVSGGDQPQHFGDGTRLSIL.

The CDR3 nucleotides read TGCAGCGGAACAAGACAGGGCTTTGACACTGAAGCTTTCTTT. The encoded protein is CSGTRQGFDTEAFF. The rearrangement joins TRBV29-1 to TRBJ1-1; TRBD1 agrees at 7 bases. The CDR3 sequence is 14 residues long. The V gene's germline CDR1 is SQVTM and CDR2 ANQGSEA. V was pared by 7 bases and J by 3 bases, with 11 bases of the junction left unmatched.

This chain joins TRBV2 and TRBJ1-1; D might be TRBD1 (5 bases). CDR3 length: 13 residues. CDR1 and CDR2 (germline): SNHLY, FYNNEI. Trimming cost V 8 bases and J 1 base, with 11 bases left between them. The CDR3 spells CASHSDRNTEAFF. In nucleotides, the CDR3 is TGTGCCAGCCACTCCGACAGGAACACTGAAGCTTTCTTT.

The CDR3 region is CASSSPPDREQYF. The CDR3 region has the DNA TGTGCCAGCAGCTCCCCCCCCGACAGGGAGCAGTACTTC. The V call is TRBV7-9, the J call TRBJ2-7, with a possible D match to TRBD1 (6 bases). The V gene lost 4 bases and the J gene lost 7 bases, with 14 bases spanning the gap. The CDR3 runs to 13 residues. Germline CDR1 reads SEHNR; CDR2 reads FQNEAQ (reference sequence).

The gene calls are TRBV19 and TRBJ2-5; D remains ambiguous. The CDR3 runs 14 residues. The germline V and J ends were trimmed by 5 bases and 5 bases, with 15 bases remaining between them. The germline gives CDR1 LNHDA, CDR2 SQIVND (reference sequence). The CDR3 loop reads CASSFPGPTETQYF. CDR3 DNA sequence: TGTGCCAGTAGTTTCCCAGGCCCAACGGAGACCCAGTACTTC.

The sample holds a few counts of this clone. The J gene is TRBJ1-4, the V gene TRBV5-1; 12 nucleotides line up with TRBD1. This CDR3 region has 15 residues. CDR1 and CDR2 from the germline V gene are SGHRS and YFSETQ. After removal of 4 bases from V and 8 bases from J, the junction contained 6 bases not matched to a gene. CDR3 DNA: TGCGCCAGCAGCCGGGACAGGGGGCGCGGGGAAAAACTGTTTTTT. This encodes CASSRDRGRGEKLFF.

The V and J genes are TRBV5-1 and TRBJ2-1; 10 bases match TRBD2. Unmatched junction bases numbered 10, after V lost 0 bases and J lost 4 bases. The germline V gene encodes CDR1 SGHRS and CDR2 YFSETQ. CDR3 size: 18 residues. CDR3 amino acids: CASSLEISGAGGYNEQFF. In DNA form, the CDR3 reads TGCGCCAGCAGCTTGGAGATTTCCGGAGCGGGGGGGTACAATGAGCAGTTCTTC.

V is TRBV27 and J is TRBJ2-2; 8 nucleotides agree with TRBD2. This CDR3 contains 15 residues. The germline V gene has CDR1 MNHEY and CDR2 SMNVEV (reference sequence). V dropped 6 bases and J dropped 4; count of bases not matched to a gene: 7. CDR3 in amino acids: CASRRAAGGTGELFF. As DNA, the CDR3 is TGTGCCAGCAGAAGGGCCGCGGGAGGCACCGGGGAGCTGTTTTTT.

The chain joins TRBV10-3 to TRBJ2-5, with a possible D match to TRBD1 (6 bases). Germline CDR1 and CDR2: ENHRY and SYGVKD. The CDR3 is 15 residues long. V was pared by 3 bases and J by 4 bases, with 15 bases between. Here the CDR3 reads CAISDSGQRRETQYF. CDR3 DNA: TGTGCCATCAGTGACTCTGGACAGCGGAGAGAGACCCAGTACTTC.

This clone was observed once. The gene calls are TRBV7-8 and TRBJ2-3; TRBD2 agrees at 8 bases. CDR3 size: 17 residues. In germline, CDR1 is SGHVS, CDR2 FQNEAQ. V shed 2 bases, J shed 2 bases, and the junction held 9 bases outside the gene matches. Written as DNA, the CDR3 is TGTGCCAGCAGCTTACCCCCCCAGCGGGGGTTCACAGATACGCAGTATTTT. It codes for CASSLPPQRGFTDTQYF.

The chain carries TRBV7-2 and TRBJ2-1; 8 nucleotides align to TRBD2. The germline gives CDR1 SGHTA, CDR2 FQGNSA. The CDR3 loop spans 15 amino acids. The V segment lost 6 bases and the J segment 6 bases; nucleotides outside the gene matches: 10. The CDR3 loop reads CASRSRAGGVNEQFF. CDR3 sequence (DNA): TGTGCCAGCAGGTCCCGGGCGGGAGGCGTCAATGAGCAGTTCTTC.

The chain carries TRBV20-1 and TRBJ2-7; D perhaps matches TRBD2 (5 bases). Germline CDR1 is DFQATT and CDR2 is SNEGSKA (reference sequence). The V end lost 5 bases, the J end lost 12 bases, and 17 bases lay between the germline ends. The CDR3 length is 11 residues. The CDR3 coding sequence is TGCAGTGCTGGGAAACCGGGATTATCGTACTTC. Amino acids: CSAGKPGLSYF.

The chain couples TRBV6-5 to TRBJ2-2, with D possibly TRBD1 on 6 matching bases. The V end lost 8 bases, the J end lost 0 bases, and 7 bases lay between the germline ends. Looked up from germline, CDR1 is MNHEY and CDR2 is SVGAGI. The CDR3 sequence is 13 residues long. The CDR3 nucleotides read TGTGCCAGCCAGGGGCCGAACACCGGGGAGCTGTTTTTT. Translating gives CASQGPNTGELFF.

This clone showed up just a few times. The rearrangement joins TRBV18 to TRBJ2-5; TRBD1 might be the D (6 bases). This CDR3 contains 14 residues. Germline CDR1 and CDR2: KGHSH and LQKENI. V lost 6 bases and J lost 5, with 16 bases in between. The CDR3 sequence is CASSPTGIYETQYF. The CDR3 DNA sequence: TGTGCCAGCTCGCCTACAGGGATATATGAGACCCAGTACTTC.

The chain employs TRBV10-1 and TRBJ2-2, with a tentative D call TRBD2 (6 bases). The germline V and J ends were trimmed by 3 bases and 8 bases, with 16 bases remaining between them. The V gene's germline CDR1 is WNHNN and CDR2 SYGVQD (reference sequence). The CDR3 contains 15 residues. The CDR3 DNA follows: TGCGCCAGCAGTGAATTTCGGGGCGCGGGAGGGGAGCTGTTTTTT. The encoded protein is CASSEFRGAGGELFF.

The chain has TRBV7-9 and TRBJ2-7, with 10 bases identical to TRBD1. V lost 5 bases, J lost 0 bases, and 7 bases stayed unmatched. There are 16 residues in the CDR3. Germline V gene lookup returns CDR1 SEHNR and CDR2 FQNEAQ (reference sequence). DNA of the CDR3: TGTGCCAGCAGCACCAACCGGGACAGGGGCTCCTACGAGCAGTACTTC. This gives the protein CASSTNRDRGSYEQYF.

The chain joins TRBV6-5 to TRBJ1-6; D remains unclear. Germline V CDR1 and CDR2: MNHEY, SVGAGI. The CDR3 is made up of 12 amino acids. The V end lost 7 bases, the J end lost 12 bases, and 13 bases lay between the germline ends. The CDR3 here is CASTEGVLPLHF. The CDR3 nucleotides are TGTGCCAGCACGGAGGGAGTGTTACCCCTCCACTTT.

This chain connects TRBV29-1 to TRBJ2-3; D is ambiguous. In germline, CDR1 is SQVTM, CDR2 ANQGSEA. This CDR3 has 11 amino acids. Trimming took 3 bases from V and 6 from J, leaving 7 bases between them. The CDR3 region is CSVDFSDTQYF. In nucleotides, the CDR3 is TGCAGCGTTGACTTCAGTGATACGCAGTATTTT.

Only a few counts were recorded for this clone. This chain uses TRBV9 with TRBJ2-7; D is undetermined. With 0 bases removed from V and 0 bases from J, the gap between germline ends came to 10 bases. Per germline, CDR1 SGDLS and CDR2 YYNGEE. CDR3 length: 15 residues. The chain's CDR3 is CASSVGALSSYEQYF. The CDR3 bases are TGTGCCAGCAGCGTAGGCGCCTTGAGCTCCTACGAGCAGTACTTC.

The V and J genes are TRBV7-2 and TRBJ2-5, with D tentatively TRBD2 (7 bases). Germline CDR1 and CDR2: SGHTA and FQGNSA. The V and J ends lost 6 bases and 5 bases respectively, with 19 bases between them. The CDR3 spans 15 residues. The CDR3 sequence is CASRPTRGARETQYF. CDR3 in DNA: TGTGCCAGCAGACCCACTCGGGGGGCACGGGAGACCCAGTACTTC.

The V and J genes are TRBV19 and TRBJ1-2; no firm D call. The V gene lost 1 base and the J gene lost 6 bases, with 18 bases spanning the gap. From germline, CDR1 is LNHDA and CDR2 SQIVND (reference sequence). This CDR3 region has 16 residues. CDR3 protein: CASSIVGVGGRNGYTF. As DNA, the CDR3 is TGTGCCAGTAGTATAGTCGGGGTTGGAGGAAGAAATGGCTACACCTTC.

The CDR3 sequence is CASSIRTYEQYF. The CDR3 coding sequence is TGTGCCAGCAGTATCCGTACCTACGAGCAGTACTTC. V is TRBV28 and J is TRBJ2-7; no definite D call. The CDR3 length is 12 residues. Trimming shortened V by 5 bases and J by 2 bases, and 7 bases separated the two germline ends. Germline CDR1 reads MDHEN; CDR2 reads SYDVKM.

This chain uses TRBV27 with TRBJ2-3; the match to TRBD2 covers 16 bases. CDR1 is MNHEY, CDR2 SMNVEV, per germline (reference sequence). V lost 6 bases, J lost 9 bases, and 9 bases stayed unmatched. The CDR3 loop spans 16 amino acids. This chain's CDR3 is CASRPEGTSGRGTQYF. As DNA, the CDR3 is TGTGCCAGCAGACCTGAGGGGACTAGCGGGAGGGGAACGCAGTATTTT.

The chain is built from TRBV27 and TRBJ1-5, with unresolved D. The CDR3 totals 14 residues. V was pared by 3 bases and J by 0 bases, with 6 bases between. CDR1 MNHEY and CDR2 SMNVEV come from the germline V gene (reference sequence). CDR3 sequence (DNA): TGTGCCAGCAGTTTCAGTAATAGCAATCAGCCCCAGCATTTT. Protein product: CASSFSNSNQPQHF.

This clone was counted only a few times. The DNA of the CDR3 is TGCAGCGCGGGACAGAACACAGATACGCAGTATTTT. Residues: CSAGQNTDTQYF. The chain uses TRBV29-1 and TRBJ2-3; 7 bases map to TRBD1. Germline V lookup: CDR1 SQVTM, CDR2 ANQGSEA. Germline trimming cut 7 bases from V and 2 bases from J; bases unmatched to any gene: 3. This CDR3 is built from 12 residues.

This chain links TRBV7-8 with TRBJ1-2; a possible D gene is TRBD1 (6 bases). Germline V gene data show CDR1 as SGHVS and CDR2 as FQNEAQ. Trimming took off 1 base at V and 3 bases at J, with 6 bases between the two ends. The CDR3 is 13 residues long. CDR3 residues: CASSLDRDYGYTF. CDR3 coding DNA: TGTGCCAGCAGCTTAGACAGGGACTATGGCTACACCTTC.

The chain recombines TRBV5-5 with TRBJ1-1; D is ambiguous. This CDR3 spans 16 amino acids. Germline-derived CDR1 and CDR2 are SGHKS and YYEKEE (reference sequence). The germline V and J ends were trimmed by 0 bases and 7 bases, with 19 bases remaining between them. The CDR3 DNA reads TGTGCCAGCAGCTTGGGACGGATCTTTGGGCCCCGTGAAGCTTTCTTT. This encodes CASSLGRIFGPREAFF.

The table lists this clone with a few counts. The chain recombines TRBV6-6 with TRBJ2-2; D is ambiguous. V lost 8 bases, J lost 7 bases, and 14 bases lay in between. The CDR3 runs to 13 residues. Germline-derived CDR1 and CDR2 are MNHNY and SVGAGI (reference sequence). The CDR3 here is CASRASVVGELFF. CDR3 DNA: TGTGCCAGCCGAGCCTCCGTCGTCGGGGAGCTGTTTTTT.

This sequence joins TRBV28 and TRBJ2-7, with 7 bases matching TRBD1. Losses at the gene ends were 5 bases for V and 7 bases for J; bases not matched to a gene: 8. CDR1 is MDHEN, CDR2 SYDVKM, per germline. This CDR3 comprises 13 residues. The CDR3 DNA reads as TGTGCCAGCAGTGAGACAGGGAGAGGTGAGCAGTACTTC. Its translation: CASSETGRGEQYF.

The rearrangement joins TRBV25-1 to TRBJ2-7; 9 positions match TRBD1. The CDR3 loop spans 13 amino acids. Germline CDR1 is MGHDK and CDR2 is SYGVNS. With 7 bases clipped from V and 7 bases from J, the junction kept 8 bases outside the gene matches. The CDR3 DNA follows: TGTGCCAGCACCAGGACAGGGGATATGGAGCAGTACTTC. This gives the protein CASTRTGDMEQYF.

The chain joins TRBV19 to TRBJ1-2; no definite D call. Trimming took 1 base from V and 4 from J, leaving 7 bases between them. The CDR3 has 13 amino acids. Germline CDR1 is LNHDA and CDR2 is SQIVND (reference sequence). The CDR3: CASSIANFYGYTF. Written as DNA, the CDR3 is TGTGCCAGTAGTATAGCCAACTTCTATGGCTACACCTTC. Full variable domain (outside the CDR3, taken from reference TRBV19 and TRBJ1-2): DGGITQSPKYLFRKEGQNVTLSCEQNLNHDAMYWYRQDPGQGLRLIYYSQIVNDFQKGDIAEGYSVSREKKESFPLTVTSAQKNPTAFYLCASSIANFYGYTFGSGTRLTVV.

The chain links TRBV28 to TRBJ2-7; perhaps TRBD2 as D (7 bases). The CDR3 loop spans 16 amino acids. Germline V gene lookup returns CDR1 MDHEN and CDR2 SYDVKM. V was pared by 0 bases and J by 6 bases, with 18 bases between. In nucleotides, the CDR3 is TGTGCCAGCAGTTTATGGGGAGGGGGAGTCCAGGGCGAGCAGTACTTC. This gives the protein CASSLWGGGVQGEQYF.